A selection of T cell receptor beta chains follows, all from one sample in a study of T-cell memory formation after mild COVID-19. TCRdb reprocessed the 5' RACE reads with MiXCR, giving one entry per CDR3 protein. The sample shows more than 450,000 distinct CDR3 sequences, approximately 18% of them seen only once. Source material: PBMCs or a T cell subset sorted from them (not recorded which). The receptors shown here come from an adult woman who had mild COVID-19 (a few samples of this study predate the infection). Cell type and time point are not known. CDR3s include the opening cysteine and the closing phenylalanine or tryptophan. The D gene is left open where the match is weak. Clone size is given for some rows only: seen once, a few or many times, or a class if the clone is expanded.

CDR3: CASRADGQGWYGYTF; DNA: TGTGCCAGCAGGGCAGACGGGCAGGGTTGGTATGGCTACACCTTC; D: NA; size: few; J: TRBJ1-2; V: TRBV7-2
CDR3: CASSLLQGGRDEQFF; DNA: TGCGCCAGCAGCTTGCTGCAGGGAGGTCGCGATGAGCAGTTCTTC; D: NA; size: NA; J: TRBJ2-1; V: TRBV5-1
CDR3: CASNRAGTSGTYEQYF; DNA: TGTGCCAGTAACAGGGCAGGGACTAGCGGGACCTACGAGCAGTACTTC; D: TRBD2; size: NA; J: TRBJ2-7; V: TRBV6-2/TRBV6-3
CDR3: CAETDPARNGYTF; DNA: TGTGCAGAGACCGACCCCGCGAGGAATGGCTACACCTTC; D: NA; size: NA; J: TRBJ1-2; V: TRBV7-9
CDR3: CATKGVSYEQYF; DNA: TGTGCCACCAAAGGGGTCTCCTACGAGCAGTACTTC; D: NA; size: few; J: TRBJ2-7; V: TRBV24-1
CDR3: CASSLRDSGHSGANVLTF; DNA: TGTGCCAGCAGCCTCCGGGACTCCGGACACTCTGGGGCCAACGTCCTGACTTTC; D: NA; size: few; J: TRBJ2-6; V: TRBV12-3/TRBV12-4
CDR3: CASSLSGSQGEFYEQYF; DNA: TGTGCCAGCAGCTTATCAGGATCCCAGGGGGAGTTCTACGAGCAGTACTTC; D: TRBD1; size: few; J: TRBJ2-7; V: TRBV7-6
CDR3: CAWSVGGYPSAVFF; DNA: TGTGCCTGGAGTGTGGGGGGATACCCCTCCGCTGTTTTCTTT; D: NA; size: NA; J: TRBJ1-1; V: TRBV30
CDR3: CASSRGTGFYEQYF; DNA: TGCGCCAGCAGCCGCGGGACAGGGTTCTACGAGCAGTACTTC; D: TRBD1; size: few; J: TRBJ2-7; V: TRBV4-1
CDR3: CASSYSTSTISQGAQYF; DNA: TGTGCCAGCAGTTACTCCACTAGCACCATCTCCCAAGGGGCCCAGTACTTC; D: NA; size: NA; J: TRBJ2-5; V: TRBV6-5
CDR3: CASSQLSLGEQYF; DNA: TGCGCCAGCAGCCAACTGTCGCTAGGAGAGCAGTACTTC; D: NA; size: NA; J: TRBJ2-7; V: TRBV4-1
CDR3: CASSDGIESDTQYF; DNA: TGTGCCAGCAGTGACGGAATCGAGTCAGATACGCAGTATTTT; D: NA; size: NA; J: TRBJ2-3; V: TRBV6-4